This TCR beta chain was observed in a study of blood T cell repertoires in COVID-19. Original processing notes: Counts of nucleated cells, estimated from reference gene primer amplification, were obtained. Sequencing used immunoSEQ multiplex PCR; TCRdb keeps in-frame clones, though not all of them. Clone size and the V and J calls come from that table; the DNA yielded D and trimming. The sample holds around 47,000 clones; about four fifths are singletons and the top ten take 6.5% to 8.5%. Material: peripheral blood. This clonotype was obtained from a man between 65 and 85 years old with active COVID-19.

CDR3 nucleotide sequence: TGTGCCAGTAGTATGGGGACAGTCCCCCAAGAGACCCAGTACTTC. Translated: CASSMGTVPQETQYF. The chain links TRBV19 to TRBJ2-5, with TRBD1 matching over 7 bases. There are 15 residues in the CDR3. Germline CDR1 is LNHDA and CDR2 is SQIVND (reference sequence). V was pared by 3 bases and J by 1 base, with 5 bases of the junction left unmatched.